A single TCR beta chain is shown here with its context. This clonotype was seen a handful of times. It lacks a known antigen. Per-base qualities were not stored, and no clone one base away is much larger. The data belong to a study of T-cell reconstitution after alpha-beta-depleted transplantation in children (dated by TCRdb to the mid-2010s). For context, the study as a whole: Using TCR repertoire profiling, the study followed T-cell immune reconstitution in a quantitative way in children after TCRalphabeta/CD19-depleted allogeneic hematopoietic cell transplantation. Broad study findings and their caveats: In some patients, high TCRbeta diversity at day 60 was attributed to recipient T cells and intrathymic progenitors that had survived conditioning. The apparently early alphabetaT-cell count recovery about two months after transplant was reportedly dependent on only several hundred rapidly expanded clones derived from non-depleted graft cells. Over subsequent months, a decline in hyperexpanded clone frequencies was noted, and after one year, T-cell counts and TCRbeta diversity were mostly ascribed to newly produced T cells.

The sample's treatment or condition, from its label and the paper: allogeneic hematopoietic cell transplantation with graft depleted of TCRalphabeta T cells and CD19 B cells. TCRalphabeta/CD19-depleted allogeneic hematopoietic cell grafts were given to the transplant recipients, all of whom were children. The library was obtained by PCR. The sequencing machine was an Illumina HiSeq 2500. TCR library preparation used molecular barcoding, with unique molecular identifiers applied to normalize quantification of the TCRbeta repertoire. The public reads were reanalyzed by TCRdb: fastp trimming at Q25, MiXCR alignment, in-frame beta chains only. Every entry covers one CDR3 protein and lists the most common genes and DNA from its rows. The sample table contains 540,000 or so distinct CDR3 sequences; only one count was recorded for more than 20% of them. Clones ranked in the top ten supply 14% of the sample.

This receptor was identified in a boy under two years old who had a stem cell transplant for acute myeloid leukemia, so the T cells may come from the graft donor. The sequencing used PBMCs, mostly from graft donor cells, collected 360 days after TCRalphabeta/CD19-depleted stem cell transplant.

The DNA is TGCAGTGCTAGGGTGGGTAACCCGGGCTATGGCTACACCTTC. Its coded protein is CSARVGNPGYGYTF. The chain is made from TRBV20-1 and TRBJ1-2, with an unclear D gene assignment. Including cysteine and phenylalanine, the CDR3 has 14 amino acids. Only the CDR3 DNA stays, 42 bases, in frame from base 1. Sequences DFQATT (CDR1) and SNEGSKA (CDR2) are obtained from the germline V gene (reference sequence). V and J lose 3 bases and 4 bases, and a span of 15 bases separates them.